This T cell receptor beta chain is from a study of CD8 T cells in Susac syndrome. Trimming removed 7 bases at V and 2 bases at J, with 12 bases between. CDR1 is SNHLY, CDR2 FYNNEI, per germline. The CDR3 sequence is 13 residues long. Random hexamers were used to reverse transcribe the RNA input (about 0.45 to 1 ug). The immunoSEQ assay covered 54 Vbeta and 13 Jbeta segments for CDR3. MiXCR, applied by TCRdb to the immunoSEQ multiplex PCR reads, yields one record per CDR3 protein. The table lists 200,000 or so distinct CDR3 sequences, roughly 94% of them singletons. The receptor was derived from a human donor with Susac syndrome. The specimen sequenced was CD8+ T cells from PBMCs. V usage is TRBV2 and J usage is TRBJ2-7, with unresolved D. The CDR3, as DNA: TGTGCCAGCAACCCGCCCCCCCCCTACGAGCAGTACTTC. Residues: CASNPPPPYEQYF.